The T cell receptor (beta chain) described here comes from a study of blood T cell repertoires in COVID-19. On the study more broadly: Specimens from acute and convalescent COVID-19 originated in the United States, Italy and Spain.

In the original processing: Estimates of nucleated cell counts were drawn from the amplification of reference gene primers. Profiled with immunoSEQ multiplex PCR; TCRdb holds only in-frame clones, not every one. V and J calls and clone size are as listed in that table; D and trimming were resolved from the DNA. This sample carries about 310,000 clones, around 86% of them seen once, and the ten largest clones take 1%. The germline CDR1 and CDR2 sequences are LNHNV and YYDKDF (reference sequence). The CDR3 totals 14 residues. Losses at the gene ends were 4 bases for V and 4 bases for J; bases not matched to a gene: 3.

Sequenced sample: peripheral blood. The V and J genes are TRBV15 and TRBJ1-5; TRBD1 agrees at 8 bases. The source of this sequence is a man between 45 and 60 years old with active or convalescent COVID-19. CDR3: CATSIDRGNQPQHF. CDR3 sequence (DNA): TGTGCCACCAGCATAGACAGGGGTAATCAGCCCCAGCATTTT.